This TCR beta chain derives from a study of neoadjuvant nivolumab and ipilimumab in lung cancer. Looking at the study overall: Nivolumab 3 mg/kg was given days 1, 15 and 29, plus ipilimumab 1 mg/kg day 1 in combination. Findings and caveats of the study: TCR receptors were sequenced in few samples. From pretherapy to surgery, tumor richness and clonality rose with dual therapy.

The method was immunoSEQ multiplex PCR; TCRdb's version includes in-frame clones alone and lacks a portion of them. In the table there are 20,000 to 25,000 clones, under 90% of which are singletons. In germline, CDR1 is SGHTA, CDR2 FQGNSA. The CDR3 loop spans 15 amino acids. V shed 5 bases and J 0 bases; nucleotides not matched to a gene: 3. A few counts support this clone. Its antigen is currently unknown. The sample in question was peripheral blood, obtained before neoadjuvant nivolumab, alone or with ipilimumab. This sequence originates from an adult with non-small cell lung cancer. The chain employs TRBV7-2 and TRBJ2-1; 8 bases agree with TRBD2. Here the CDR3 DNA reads TGTGCCAGCAGCCAACTAGCGGCCTCCTACAATGAGCAGTTCTTC. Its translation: CASSQLAASYNEQFF.